Shown below are 12 T cell receptor beta chains from a single sample sequenced in a study of T-cell memory formation after mild COVID-19. TCRdb reanalysed the 5' RACE reads using MiXCR and keeps one entry per CDR3 protein. Among under 250,000 distinct CDR3 sequences listed, 15% were seen once. Sequencing used PBMCs or a T cell subset sorted from them (not recorded which). All receptors come from an adult woman who had mild COVID-19 (a few samples of this study predate the infection). Cell type and time point are not known.

This chain links TRBV15 with TRBJ2-7, with D possibly TRBD2 on 6 matching bases. Trimming shortened V by 3 bases and J by 4 bases, and 19 bases separated the two germline ends. CDR3 length: 16 residues. Germline V gene data show CDR1 as LNHNV and CDR2 as YYDKDF (reference sequence). CDR3 sequence: CATSRGDGGTRYEQYF. The CDR3 DNA sequence: TGTGCCACCAGCAGGGGGGATGGAGGGACCCGGTACGAGCAGTACTTC.

This clonotype was observed a handful of times. CDR3 sequence: CASSPREGNEKLFF. The CDR3 nucleotides read TGTGCCAGCAGTCCTCGGGAGGGGAATGAAAAACTGTTTTTT. This chain joins TRBV12-3 or TRBV12-4 and TRBJ1-4, with a weak D call TRBD1 (5 bases). This CDR3 spans 14 amino acids. V was shortened by 5 bases and J by 5 bases, with 12 bases between the two germline ends.

This clonotype was counted only a few times. The CDR3, as DNA: TGTGCCAGCAGTTACTCAGGCTCAGGGGGCGCCGGCAATCAGCCCCAGCATTTT. Protein: CASSYSGSGGAGNQPQHF. The genes are TRBV6-6 and TRBJ1-5; 8 nucleotides agree with TRBD1. The length of the CDR3 is 18 residues. Trimming at V came to 0 bases and at J to 2 bases, leaving 9 bases not matched to a gene. In germline, CDR1 is MNHNY, CDR2 SVGAGI (reference sequence).

This clonotype was seen repeatedly, ten times or more. This sequence joins TRBV9 and TRBJ2-1, with TRBD1 identical over 11 bases. Germline lookup yields CDR1 SGDLS and CDR2 YYNGEE. This CDR3 is built from 15 residues. Losses at the gene ends were 4 bases for V and 6 bases for J; bases not matched to a gene: 6. CDR3 sequence (DNA): TGTGCCAGCAGCTTTAGGGACAGGGGGGCCAATGAGCAGTTCTTC. This sequence encodes CASSFRDRGANEQFF.

This rearrangement joins TRBV20-1 to TRBJ2-3; D gene unclear. The CDR3 covers 11 residues. Germline V lookup: CDR1 DFQATT, CDR2 SNEGSKA (reference sequence). V lost 1 base and J 3 bases, leaving 2 bases between the germline ends. The CDR3 DNA is TGCAGTGCTAGAGCAACAGATACGCAGTATTTT. This gives the protein CSARATDTQYF.

J is TRBJ1-2 and V is TRBV7-2, with 7 positions matching TRBD1. CDR3 length equals 14 residues. The junction had 2 bases not matched to a gene; V was cut back by 1 base and J by 3 bases. Germline lookup yields CDR1 SGHTA and CDR2 FQGNSA. This CDR3 is CASSLDTGDYGYTF. The CDR3 coding sequence is TGTGCCAGCAGCTTAGACACAGGGGACTATGGCTACACCTTC.

This clonotype has only a few counts. The V gene is TRBV6-5, the J gene TRBJ1-1; no reliable D call. The length of the CDR3 is 14 residues. CDR1 MNHEY and CDR2 SVGAGI come from the germline V gene. Trimming removed 2 bases from V and 0 bases from J, with 7 bases in between. CDR3 in amino acids: CASSYPGMNTEAFF. The CDR3 DNA reads TGTGCCAGCAGTTACCCGGGGATGAACACTGAAGCTTTCTTT.

The chain couples TRBV19 to TRBJ1-1; no clear D gene. CDR1 is LNHDA and CDR2 is SQIVND in the germline V gene (reference sequence). The CDR3 length is 12 residues. V was clipped by 3 bases and J by 9 bases, with 11 bases between them. CDR3 sequence (DNA): TGTGCCAGTAGTATGACATCCTCGAAAGCTTTCTTT. Translating it yields CASSMTSSKAFF.

This clonotype was seen only a few times. This chain links TRBV27 with TRBJ2-2; D gene unclear. This CDR3 has 13 residues. Trimming cost V 8 bases and J 3 bases, with 10 bases left between them. Germline loops: CDR1 MNHEY, CDR2 SMNVEV (reference sequence). CDR3 bases: TGTGCCAGCCGGAACGGGTACACCGGGGAGCTGTTTTTT. Protein sequence: CASRNGYTGELFF.

The chain couples TRBV20-1 to TRBJ1-5; no clear D gene. Germline CDR1 reads DFQATT; CDR2 reads SNEGSKA (reference sequence). CDR3 length: 13 residues. V was clipped by 5 bases and J by 4 bases, with 12 bases between them. The CDR3 protein is CSAWAAGNQPQHF. The CDR3, as DNA: TGCAGTGCTTGGGCGGCGGGGAATCAGCCCCAGCATTTT.

This clonotype turned up a few times. The chain carries TRBV5-4 and TRBJ2-1, with a weak D call TRBD2 (5 bases). CDR1 is SGHNT, CDR2 YYREEE, per germline (reference sequence). Trimming removed 1 base at V and 8 bases at J, with 16 bases between. This CDR3 comprises 15 residues. CDR3 amino acids: CASSLRRVNTDEQFF. CDR3 bases: TGTGCCAGCAGCTTGCGGCGGGTGAATACCGATGAGCAGTTCTTC.

This clonotype was observed a handful of times. The V call is TRBV12-3 or TRBV12-4, the J call TRBJ1-1; 7 bases are shared with TRBD1. This CDR3 has 16 residues. J gave up 4 bases and V 5 bases, and 13 bases lay outside the gene matches. CDR3 nucleotides: TGTGCCAGCAGTCCTGTGACAGGGTTGATTGGCACTGAAGCTTTCTTT. It is translated as CASSPVTGLIGTEAFF.